One T cell receptor beta chain is described in this entry. This same CDR3 is encoded by further DNA sequences in the sample. The data stem from a study of blood T cell repertoires in COVID-19. About the research overall: The study drew acute and convalescent COVID-19 samples from the United States, Italy and Spain. T cells, B-cell-depleted T cells, or PBMCs supplied cDNA or gDNA.

Trimming pared 4 bases from V and 2 bases from J, leaving 8 bases between. CDR1 LNHDA and CDR2 SQIVND come from the germline V gene (reference sequence). The length of the CDR3 is 13 residues. As handled by the study authors: How many nucleated cells were present was estimated from reference gene primer amplification. Using immunoSEQ multiplex PCR, the repertoire was profiled, and TCRdb retains in-frame clones only, with some absent. That table furnishes V, J and clone size, whereas the DNA furnished D and trimming. The data contain about 520,000 clones, 75% to 90% of them singletons. The sequenced sample was peripheral blood. The receptor was derived from a human donor in a cohort sampled during active COVID-19. The gene calls are TRBV19 and TRBJ1-1, with D hard to call. The CDR3 reads CASSSRGNTEAFF. DNA for the CDR3: TGTGCCAGTAGTAGCCGCGGTAACACTGAAGCTTTCTTT.